These 14 T cell receptor beta chains came from one sample sequenced in a study of PD-L1 blockade in urothelial cancer. Generated by immunoSEQ multiplex PCR, the TCRdb table keeps only in-frame clones and is missing some. The sample shows more than 30,000 clones, approximately 90% of them seen only once. Time point of the sample: peripheral blood 6 weeks after treatment start. The sequenced sample was PBMCs, obtained around atezolizumab (anti-PD-L1) treatment. These TCRs come from a man aged 80 or over with urothelial cancer.

The V gene is TRBV19, the J gene TRBJ2-2; D may be TRBD2 (7 bases). The CDR3 consists of 15 residues. The germline V and J ends were trimmed by 8 bases and 7 bases, with 20 bases remaining between them. Germline lookup yields CDR1 LNHDA and CDR2 SQIVND (reference sequence). CDR3 sequence: CASRGASISVGELFF. The CDR3 coding sequence is TGTGCCAGTCGGGGGGCTTCGATCAGTGTCGGGGAGCTGTTTTTT.

The rearrangement uses TRBV5-8 and TRBJ2-2; TRBD2 aligns across 7 bases. Looked up from germline, CDR1 is SGHTS and CDR2 is YDEGEE. CDR3 length: 15 residues. J gave up 5 bases and V 0 bases, and 4 bases lay outside the gene matches. As DNA, the CDR3 is TGTGCCAGCAGCTTGGGGACTAGAGGAACCGGGGAGCTGTTTTTT. This gives the protein CASSLGTRGTGELFF.

This clone has a single count. V is TRBV9 and J is TRBJ1-1; maybe TRBD1 (5 bases). Germline CDR1 and CDR2: SGDLS and YYNGEE. The CDR3 is 14 amino acids. Deletions cut 4 bases from V and 6 bases from J, with 16 bases between. CDR3 in amino acids: CASSPRTPPPEAFF. In nucleotides, the CDR3 is TGTGCCAGCAGCCCCCGGACACCTCCCCCTGAAGCTTTCTTT.

The V gene is TRBV19, the J gene TRBJ1-5; TRBD1 matches at 7 bases. There are 17 residues in the CDR3. The germline V gene encodes CDR1 LNHDA and CDR2 SQIVND (reference sequence). J was trimmed by 0 bases and V by 4 bases; bases with no gene match: 9. CDR3 sequence: CASSTFGTAYSNQPQHF. CDR3 nucleotides: TGTGCCAGTAGTACCTTCGGGACAGCGTATAGCAATCAGCCCCAGCATTTT.

This chain links TRBV9 with TRBJ2-3; 8 bases fit TRBD2. V trimming: 0 bases; J trimming: 0 bases; junction bases outside the gene matches: 0. Germline V gene lookup returns CDR1 SGDLS and CDR2 YYNGEE. The CDR3 length is 15 residues. CDR3 in amino acids: CASSVGTSSTDTQYF. The CDR3 region has the DNA TGTGCCAGCAGCGTAGGGACTAGCAGCACAGATACGCAGTATTTT.

The chain carries TRBV5-1 and TRBJ2-3, with D unresolved. Germline V gene lookup returns CDR1 SGHRS and CDR2 YFSETQ. CDR3 length: 15 amino acids. The germline V and J ends were trimmed by 4 bases and 0 bases, with 12 bases remaining between them. This CDR3 is CASSPAEGSTDTQYF. CDR3 DNA sequence: TGCGCCAGCAGCCCGGCGGAAGGTAGCACAGATACGCAGTATTTT.

The chain links TRBV6-1 to TRBJ2-7; 7 bases are shared with TRBD1. The CDR3 extends over 13 amino acids. V dropped 11 bases and J dropped 0; count of bases not matched to a gene: 7. Germline V gene lookup returns CDR1 MNHNS and CDR2 SASEGT. The CDR3 reads CAGQGQSSYEQYF. CDR3 in DNA: TGTGCCGGCCAGGGACAGAGCTCCTACGAGCAGTACTTC.

This chain links TRBV4-1 with TRBJ1-5, with D hard to call. The V gene's germline CDR1 is MGHRA and CDR2 YSYEKL. The CDR3 consists of 15 residues. Trimming removed 0 bases at V and 7 bases at J, with 13 bases between. The CDR3 spells CASSQESLIHQPQHF. The CDR3 DNA sequence: TGCGCCAGCAGCCAAGAGAGTCTGATTCACCAGCCCCAGCATTTT.

V gene TRBV14 combines with J gene TRBJ1-1; D is ambiguous. V lost 1 base and J lost 1, with 19 bases in between. Germline V gene data show CDR1 as SGHDN and CDR2 as FVKESK. The CDR3 is made up of 18 amino acids. This chain's CDR3 is CASSQVSGWPPSNTEAFF. CDR3 coding DNA: TGTGCCAGCAGCCAAGTTTCGGGGTGGCCTCCTTCGAACACTGAAGCTTTCTTT.

This chain connects TRBV30 to TRBJ1-1, with D unclear. The CDR3 has 13 amino acids. Germline V CDR1 and CDR2: GTSNPN, SVGIG (reference sequence). V was clipped by 4 bases and J by 1 base, with 10 bases between them. The CDR3 region is CAWTPRGNTEAFF. The CDR3 DNA follows: TGTGCCTGGACCCCCAGAGGGAACACTGAAGCTTTCTTT.

The chain joins TRBV6-1 to TRBJ1-1, with D perhaps TRBD1 (6 bases). This CDR3 spans 14 amino acids. V lost 2 bases and J 2 bases, leaving 9 bases between the germline ends. CDR1 MNHNS and CDR2 SASEGT come from the germline V gene. The CDR3 DNA sequence: TGTGCCAGCAGTGAATGGGGGCCCAACACTGAAGCTTTCTTT. Encoded protein: CASSEWGPNTEAFF.

The chain recombines TRBV28 with TRBJ2-7; perhaps TRBD2 as D (5 bases). Germline V gene sequence: CDR1 MDHEN, CDR2 SYDVKM. The CDR3 loop spans 12 amino acids. The V end lost 6 bases, the J end lost 6 bases, and 12 bases lay between the germline ends. The DNA of the CDR3 is TGTGCCAGCAGCCCCGATGGAGGCGAGCAGTACTTC. Protein sequence: CASSPDGGEQYF.

The CDR3 DNA is TGTGCCAGCAGTACCGCAGGGGGCCGAGGCTACACCTTC. Amino acids: CASSTAGGRGYTF. The gene calls are TRBV27 and TRBJ1-2; TRBD1 aligns across 8 bases. With 5 bases clipped from V and 8 bases from J, the junction kept 7 bases outside the gene matches. Germline-derived CDR1 and CDR2 are MNHEY and SMNVEV (reference sequence). The CDR3 runs to 13 residues.

The genes are TRBV27 and TRBJ2-3; D call uncertain. The CDR3 runs 16 residues. The V gene lost 6 bases and the J gene lost 2 bases, with 18 bases spanning the gap. CDR1 is MNHEY and CDR2 is SMNVEV in the germline V gene (reference sequence). The CDR3 nucleotides are TGTGCCAGCAGATGGGTTCCGGGTTACCACACAGATACGCAGTATTTT. It codes for CASRWVPGYHTDTQYF.